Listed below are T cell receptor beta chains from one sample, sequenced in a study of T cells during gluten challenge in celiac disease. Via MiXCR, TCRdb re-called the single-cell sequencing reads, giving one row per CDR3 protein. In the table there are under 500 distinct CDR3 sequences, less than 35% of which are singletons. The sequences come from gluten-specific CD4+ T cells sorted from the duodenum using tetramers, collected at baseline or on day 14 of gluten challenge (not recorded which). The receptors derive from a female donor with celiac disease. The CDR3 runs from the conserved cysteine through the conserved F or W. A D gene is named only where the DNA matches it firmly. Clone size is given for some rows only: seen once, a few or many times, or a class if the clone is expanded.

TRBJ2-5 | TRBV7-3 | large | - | TGTGCCAGCAGCATCAGGGGTTGGGAGACCCAGTACTTC | CASSIRGWETQYF
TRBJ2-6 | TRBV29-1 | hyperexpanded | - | TGCAGCGTTGGTGGGGGAGGGGCCAACGTCCTGACTTTC | CSVGGGGANVLTF
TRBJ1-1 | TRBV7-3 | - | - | TGTGCCAGCAGCGTGGGCCAAGACACTGAAGCTTTCTTT | CASSVGQDTEAFF
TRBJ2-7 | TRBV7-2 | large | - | TGTGCCAGCAGCTTGAGGGCCCTCGGGACCCACGAGCAGTACTTC | CASSLRALGTHEQYF
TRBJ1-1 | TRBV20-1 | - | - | TGCAGTGCCAAATCCGGGAACACTGAAGCTTTCTTT | CSAKSGNTEAFF
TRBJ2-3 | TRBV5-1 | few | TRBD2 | TGCGCCAGCAGCTTAACGGCTAGCGGGGGGGGCACAGATACGCAGTATTTT | CASSLTASGGGTDTQYF
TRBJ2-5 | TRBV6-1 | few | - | TGTGCCAGCAGTGCCTTCGGGCAGCCGGGACAAGAGACCCAGTACTTC | CASSAFGQPGQETQYF
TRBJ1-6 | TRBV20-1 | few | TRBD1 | TGCAGTGCTAGATCCACGACAGGGGATAATTCACCCCTCCACTTT | CSARSTTGDNSPLHF
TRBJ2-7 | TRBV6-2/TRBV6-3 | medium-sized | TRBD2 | TGTGCCAGCAGCCCTACGGCGGGGGGCGAGCAGTACTTC | CASSPTAGGEQYF
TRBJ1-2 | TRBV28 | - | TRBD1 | TGTGCCAGCAGGGGACAGGGAGCTAACTATGGCTACACCTTC | CASRGQGANYGYTF
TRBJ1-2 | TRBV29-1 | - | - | TGCAGCGTTGGCGGGCGGGCCGGTTATGACTATGGCTACACCTTC | CSVGGRAGYDYGYTF
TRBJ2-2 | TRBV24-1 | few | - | TGTGCCACCAGTGATTCCCGGGGCGCGAACACCGGGGAGCTGTTTTTT | CATSDSRGANTGELFF
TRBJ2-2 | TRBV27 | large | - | TGTGCCAGCAATCTGTACAGGACAGTGAACACCGGGGAGCTGTTTTTT | CASNLYRTVNTGELFF
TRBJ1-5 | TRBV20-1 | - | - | TGCAGTGCTTTGCGACAGGCCGATCAGCCCCAGCATTTT | CSALRQADQPQHF
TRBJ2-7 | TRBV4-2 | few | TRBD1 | TGTGCCAGCAGCGCCCGGGACAGGGGGTCCGAGCAGTACTTC | CASSARDRGSEQYF
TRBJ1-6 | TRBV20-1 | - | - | TGCAGTGCTAGAGGTGCCGGGGACTCACCCCTCCACTTT | CSARGAGDSPLHF
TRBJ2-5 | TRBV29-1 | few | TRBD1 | TGCAGCGTTTCGACAGGGTGGAGCGAGACCCAGTACTTC | CSVSTGWSETQYF
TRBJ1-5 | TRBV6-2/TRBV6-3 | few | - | TGTGCCAGCAGCCCGACCCTTGGGGGAGCCCAGCATTTT | CASSPTLGGAQHF
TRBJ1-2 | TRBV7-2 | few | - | TGTGCCAGCAGCTTAGCGGCGGGGTTACCTAACTATGGCTACACCTTC | CASSLAAGLPNYGYTF
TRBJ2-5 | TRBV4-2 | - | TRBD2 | TGTGCCAGCAGCCAGGCCGGGGGGGCAGTGGAGACCCAGTACTTC | CASSQAGGAVETQYF
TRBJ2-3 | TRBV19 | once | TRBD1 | TGTGCCAGTACCTCCCTGGGACAGAACACAGATACGCAGTATTTT | CASTSLGQNTDTQYF
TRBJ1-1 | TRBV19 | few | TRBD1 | TGTGCCAGTAGTATAGATCCCCCCGACAGGGTGCCCACTGAAGCTTTCTTT | CASSIDPPDRVPTEAFF
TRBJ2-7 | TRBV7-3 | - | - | TGTGCCAGCAGCTTAACGCCATCTTACGAGCAGTACTTC | CASSLTPSYEQYF
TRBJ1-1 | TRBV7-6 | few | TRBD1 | TGTGCCAGCAGCTTAGGGGGGCCACAGGGGGCGAGTGAAGCTTTCTTT | CASSLGGPQGASEAFF
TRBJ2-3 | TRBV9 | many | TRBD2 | TGTGCCAGCAGCGTAGTCGGGACTAGCGTAGATACGCAGTATTTT | CASSVVGTSVDTQYF
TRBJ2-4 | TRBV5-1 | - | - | TGCGCCAGCAGCTTCGGAGGATATGGGGACATTCAGTACTTC | CASSFGGYGDIQYF
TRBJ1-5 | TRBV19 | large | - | TGTGCCAGTAGTATGAGCAGTGTTAGCAATCAGCCCCAGCATTTT | CASSMSSVSNQPQHF
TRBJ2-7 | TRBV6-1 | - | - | TGTGCCAGCAGTTACCTTGTACAGGGAATTTACGAGCAGTACTTC | CASSYLVQGIYEQYF
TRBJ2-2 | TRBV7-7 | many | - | TGTGCTAGCAGCTTATACGGGAACACCGGGGAGCTGTTTTTT | CASSLYGNTGELFF
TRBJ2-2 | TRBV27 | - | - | TGTGCCAGTAGTCAAAACACCGGGGAGCTGTTTTTT | CASSQNTGELFF
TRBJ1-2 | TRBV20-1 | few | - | TGCAGTGCTAGCCTACAGGGAAGCTATGGCTACACCTTC | CSASLQGSYGYTF
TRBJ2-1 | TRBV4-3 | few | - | TGCGCCAGCAGCCCCCCGGGGGTGGCCGATGAGCAGTTCTTC | CASSPPGVADEQFF
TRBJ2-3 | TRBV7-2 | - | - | TGTGCCAGCAGCGTCCGTACGGGAGATACGCAGTATTTT | CASSVRTGDTQYF
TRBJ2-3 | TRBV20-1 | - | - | TGCAGTGCTAGAGTATTCAAGGCGGGATACACAGATACGCAGTATTTT | CSARVFKAGYTDTQYF
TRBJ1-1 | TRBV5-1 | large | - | TGCGCCAGCAGCTTTTCTCTGGACACTGAAGCTTTCTTT | CASSFSLDTEAFF
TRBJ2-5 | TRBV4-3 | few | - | TGCGCCAGCAGCCAAGACCCGTTCGGGGAGACCCAGTACTTC | CASSQDPFGETQYF
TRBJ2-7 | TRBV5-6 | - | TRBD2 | TGTGCCAGCAGCTTGTTTGGACTAGCAGGGAGTGGAGAGCAGTACTTC | CASSLFGLAGSGEQYF
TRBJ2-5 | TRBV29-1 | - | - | TGCAGCGGAAAGACAGATTGGACCCAAGAGACCCAGTACTTC | CSGKTDWTQETQYF